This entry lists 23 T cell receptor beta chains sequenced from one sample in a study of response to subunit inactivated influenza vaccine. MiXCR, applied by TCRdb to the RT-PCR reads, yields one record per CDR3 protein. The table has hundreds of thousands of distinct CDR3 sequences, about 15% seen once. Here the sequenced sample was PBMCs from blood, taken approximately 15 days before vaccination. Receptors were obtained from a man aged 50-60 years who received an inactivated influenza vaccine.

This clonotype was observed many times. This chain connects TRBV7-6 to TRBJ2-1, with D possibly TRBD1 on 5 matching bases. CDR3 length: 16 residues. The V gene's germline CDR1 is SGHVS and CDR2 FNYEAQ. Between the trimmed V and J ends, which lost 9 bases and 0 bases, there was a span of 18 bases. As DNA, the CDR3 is TGTGCCAGTAGTTTAGTGGGGCTAAGCTCCTACAATGAGCAGTTCTTC. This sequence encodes CASSLVGLSSYNEQFF.

The CDR3 DNA follows: TGTGCCAGCAGCAGGGGGCTTATCGATGAGCAGTTCTTC. Protein sequence: CASSRGLIDEQFF. The chain joins TRBV9 to TRBJ2-1; 7 bases agree with TRBD1. The CDR3 totals 13 residues. Germline V lookup: CDR1 SGDLS, CDR2 YYNGEE. Trimming at V came to 4 bases and at J to 8 bases, leaving 6 bases not matched to a gene. The complete variable domain, with remaining parts taken from reference TRBV9 and TRBJ2-1, reads DSGVTQTPKHLITATGQRVTLRCSPRSGDLSVYWYQQSLDQGLQFLIQYYNGEERAKGNILERFSAQQFPDLHSELNLSSLELGDSALYFCASSRGLIDEQFFGPGTRLTVL.

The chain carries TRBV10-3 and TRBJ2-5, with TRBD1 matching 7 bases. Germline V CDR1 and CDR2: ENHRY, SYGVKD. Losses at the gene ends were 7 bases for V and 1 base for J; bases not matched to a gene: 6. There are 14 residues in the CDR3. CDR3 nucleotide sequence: TGTGCCATCAAAAGGGACAGCCTCCAAGAGACCCAGTACTTC. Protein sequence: CAIKRDSLQETQYF.

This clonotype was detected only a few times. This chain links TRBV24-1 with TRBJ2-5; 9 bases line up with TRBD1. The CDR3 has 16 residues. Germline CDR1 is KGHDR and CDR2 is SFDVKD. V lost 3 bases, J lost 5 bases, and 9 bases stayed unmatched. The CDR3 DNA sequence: TGTGCCACCAGTGATGCTGATGGGACAGGGAGGGAGACCCAGTACTTC. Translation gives CATSDADGTGRETQYF.

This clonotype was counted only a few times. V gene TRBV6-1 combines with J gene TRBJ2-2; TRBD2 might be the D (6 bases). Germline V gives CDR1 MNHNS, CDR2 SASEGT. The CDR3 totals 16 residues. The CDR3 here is CVSRRASSSGIGELFF. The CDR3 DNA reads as TGTGTCTCACGGAGGGCTAGTTCCTCGGGGATCGGGGAGCTGTTTTTT.

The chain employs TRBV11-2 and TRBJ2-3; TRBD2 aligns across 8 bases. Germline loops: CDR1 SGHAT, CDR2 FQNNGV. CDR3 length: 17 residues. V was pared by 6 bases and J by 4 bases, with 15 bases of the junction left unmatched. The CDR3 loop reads CASRKRGAGAFPDTQYF. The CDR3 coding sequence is TGTGCCAGCAGAAAAAGGGGAGCGGGAGCGTTCCCAGATACGCAGTATTTT. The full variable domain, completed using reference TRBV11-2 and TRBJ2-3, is EAGVAQSPRYKIIEKRQSVAFWCNPISGHATLYWYQQILGQGPKLLIQFQNNGVVDDSQLPKDRFSAERLKGVDSTLKIQPAKLEDSAVYLCASRKRGAGAFPDTQYFGPGTRLTVL.

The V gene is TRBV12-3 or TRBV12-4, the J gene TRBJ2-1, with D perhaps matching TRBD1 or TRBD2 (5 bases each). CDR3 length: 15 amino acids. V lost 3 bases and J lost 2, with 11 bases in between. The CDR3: CASSLLGPAYNEQFF. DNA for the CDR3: TGTGCCAGCAGTTTGTTGGGACCCGCCTACAATGAGCAGTTCTTC.

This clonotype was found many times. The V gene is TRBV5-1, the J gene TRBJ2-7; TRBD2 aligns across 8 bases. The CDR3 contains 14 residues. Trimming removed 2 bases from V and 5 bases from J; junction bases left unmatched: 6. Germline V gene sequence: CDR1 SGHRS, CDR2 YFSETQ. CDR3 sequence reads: CASSFGSGMHEQYF. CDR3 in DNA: TGCGCCAGCAGCTTTGGTAGCGGGATGCACGAGCAGTACTTC.

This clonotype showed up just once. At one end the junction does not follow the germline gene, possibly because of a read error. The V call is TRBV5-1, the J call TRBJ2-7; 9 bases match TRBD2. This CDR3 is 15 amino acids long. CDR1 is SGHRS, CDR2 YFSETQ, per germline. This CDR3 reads CASSIRTSEIGEQHF. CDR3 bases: TGCGCCAGCAGCATCCGGACTAGCGAGATCGGCGAGCAGCACTTC.

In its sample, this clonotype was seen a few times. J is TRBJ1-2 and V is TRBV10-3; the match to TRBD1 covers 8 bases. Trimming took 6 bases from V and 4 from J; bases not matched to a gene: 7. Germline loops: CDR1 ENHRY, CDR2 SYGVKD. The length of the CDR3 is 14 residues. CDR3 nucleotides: TGTGCCATCAGCCGAGGGACAGGAGCCTATGGCTACACCTTC. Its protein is CAISRGTGAYGYTF.

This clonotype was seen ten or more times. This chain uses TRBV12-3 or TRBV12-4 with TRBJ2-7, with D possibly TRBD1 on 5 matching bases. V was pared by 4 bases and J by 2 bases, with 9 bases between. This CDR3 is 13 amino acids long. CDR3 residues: CASSSQGAYEQYF. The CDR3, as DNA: TGTGCCAGCAGTTCGCAAGGGGCCTACGAGCAGTACTTC.

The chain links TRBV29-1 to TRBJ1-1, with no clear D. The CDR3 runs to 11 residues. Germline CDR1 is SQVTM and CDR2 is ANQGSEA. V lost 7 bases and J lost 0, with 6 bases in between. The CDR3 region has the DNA TGCAGCGAAACTATGAACACTGAAGCTTTCTTT. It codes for CSETMNTEAFF.

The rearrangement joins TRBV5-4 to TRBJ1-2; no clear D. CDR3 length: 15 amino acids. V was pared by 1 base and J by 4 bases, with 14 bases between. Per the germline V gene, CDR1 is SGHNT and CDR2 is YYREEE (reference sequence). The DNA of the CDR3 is TGTGCCAGCAGCTTGCCCCCGGCCGTGCTCTATGGCTACACCTTC. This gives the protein CASSLPPAVLYGYTF.

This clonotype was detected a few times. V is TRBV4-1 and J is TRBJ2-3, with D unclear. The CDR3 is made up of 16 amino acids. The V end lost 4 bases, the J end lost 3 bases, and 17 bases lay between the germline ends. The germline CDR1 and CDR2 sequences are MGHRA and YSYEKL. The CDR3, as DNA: TGCGCCAGCAGCCCCGAACCCCCAGGCGGAACAGATACGCAGTATTTT. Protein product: CASSPEPPGGTDTQYF.

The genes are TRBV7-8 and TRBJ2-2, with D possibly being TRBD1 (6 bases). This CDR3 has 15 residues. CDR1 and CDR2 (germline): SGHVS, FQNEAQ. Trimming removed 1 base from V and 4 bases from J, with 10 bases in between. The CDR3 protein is CASSLGGHGTGELFF. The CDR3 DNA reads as TGTGCCAGCAGCTTAGGGGGGCATGGCACCGGGGAGCTGTTTTTT.

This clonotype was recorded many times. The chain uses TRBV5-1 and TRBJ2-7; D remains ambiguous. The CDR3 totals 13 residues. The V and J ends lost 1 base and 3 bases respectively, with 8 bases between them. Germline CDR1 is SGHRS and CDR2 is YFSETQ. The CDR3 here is CASSLMSNYEQYF. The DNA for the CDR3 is TGCGCCAGCAGCTTGATGTCAAACTACGAGCAGTACTTC.

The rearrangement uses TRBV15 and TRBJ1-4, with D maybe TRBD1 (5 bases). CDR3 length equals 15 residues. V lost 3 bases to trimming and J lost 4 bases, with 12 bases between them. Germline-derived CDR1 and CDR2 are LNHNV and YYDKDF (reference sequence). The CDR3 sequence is CATSREGRLNEKLFF. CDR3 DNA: TGTGCCACCAGCAGGGAGGGACGGCTTAATGAAAAACTGTTTTTT.

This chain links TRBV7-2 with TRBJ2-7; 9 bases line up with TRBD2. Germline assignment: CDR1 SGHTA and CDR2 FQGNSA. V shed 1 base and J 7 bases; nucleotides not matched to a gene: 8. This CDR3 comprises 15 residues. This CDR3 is CASSLGILAGTEQYF. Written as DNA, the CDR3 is TGTGCCAGCAGCTTAGGGATCCTAGCGGGGACTGAGCAGTACTTC.

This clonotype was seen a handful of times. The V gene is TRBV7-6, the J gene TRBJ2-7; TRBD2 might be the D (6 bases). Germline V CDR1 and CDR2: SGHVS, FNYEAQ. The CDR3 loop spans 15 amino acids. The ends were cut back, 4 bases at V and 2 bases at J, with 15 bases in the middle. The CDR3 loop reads CASSSNSGGAYEQYF. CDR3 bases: TGTGCCAGCAGCTCAAATAGCGGAGGGGCCTACGAGCAGTACTTC.

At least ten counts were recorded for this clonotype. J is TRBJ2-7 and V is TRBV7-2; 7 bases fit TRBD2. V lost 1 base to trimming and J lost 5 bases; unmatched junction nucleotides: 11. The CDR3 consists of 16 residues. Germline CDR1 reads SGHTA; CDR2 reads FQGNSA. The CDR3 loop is CASSLDYRLAPHEQYF. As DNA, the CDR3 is TGTGCCAGCAGCTTAGATTACAGACTAGCCCCCCACGAGCAGTACTTC.

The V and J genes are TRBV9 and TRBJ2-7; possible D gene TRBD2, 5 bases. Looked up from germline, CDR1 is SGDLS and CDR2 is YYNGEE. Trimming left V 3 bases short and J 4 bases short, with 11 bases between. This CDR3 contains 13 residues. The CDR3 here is CASSASPGYEQYF. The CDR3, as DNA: TGTGCCAGCAGCGCCTCACCGGGGTACGAGCAGTACTTC.

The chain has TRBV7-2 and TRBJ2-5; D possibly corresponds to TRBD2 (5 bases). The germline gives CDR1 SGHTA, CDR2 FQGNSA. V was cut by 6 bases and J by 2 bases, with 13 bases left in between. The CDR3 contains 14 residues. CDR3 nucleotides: TGTGCCAGCAGGGCGAGCGGAGAGCAAGAGACCCAGTACTTC. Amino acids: CASRASGEQETQYF.

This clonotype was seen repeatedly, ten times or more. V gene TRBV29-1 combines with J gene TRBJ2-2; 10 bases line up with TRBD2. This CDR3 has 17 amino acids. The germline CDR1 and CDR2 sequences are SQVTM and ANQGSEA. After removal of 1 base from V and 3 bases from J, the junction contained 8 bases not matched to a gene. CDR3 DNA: TGCAGCGTTGAAGGGTGGAGCGGGAGGGATCACACCGGGGAGCTGTTTTTT. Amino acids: CSVEGWSGRDHTGELFF.